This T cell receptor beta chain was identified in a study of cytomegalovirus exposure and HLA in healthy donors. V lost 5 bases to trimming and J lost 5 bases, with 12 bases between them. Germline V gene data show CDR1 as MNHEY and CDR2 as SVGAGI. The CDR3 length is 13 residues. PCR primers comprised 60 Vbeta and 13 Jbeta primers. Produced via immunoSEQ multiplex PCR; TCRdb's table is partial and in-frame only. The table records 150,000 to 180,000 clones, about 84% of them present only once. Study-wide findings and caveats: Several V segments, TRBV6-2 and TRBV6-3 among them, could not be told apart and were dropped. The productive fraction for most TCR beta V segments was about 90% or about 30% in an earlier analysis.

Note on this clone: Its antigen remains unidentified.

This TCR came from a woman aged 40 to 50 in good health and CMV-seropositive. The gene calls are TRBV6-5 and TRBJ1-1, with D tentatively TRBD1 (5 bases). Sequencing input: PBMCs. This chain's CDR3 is CASSLGGFTEAFF. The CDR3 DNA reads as TGTGCCAGCAGTCTCGGGGGTTTTACTGAAGCTTTCTTT.